Below, one TCR beta chain is given with its context. The data derive from a study of cytomegalovirus exposure and HLA in healthy donors. The study ran its PCR with 60 Vbeta and 13 Jbeta primers. Generated by immunoSEQ multiplex PCR, the TCRdb table keeps only in-frame clones and is missing some. The table shows 150,000 to 200,000 clones, with 60% to 85% occurring only once. CDR1 is SEHNR, CDR2 FQNEAQ, per germline (reference sequence). This CDR3 contains 14 residues. Trimming removed 4 bases at V and 8 bases at J, with 17 bases between. The receptor comes from a middle-aged woman in good health and CMV-seronegative. The sequenced material came from PBMCs. This chain links TRBV7-9 with TRBJ1-2, with D perhaps TRBD1 (5 bases). The CDR3 DNA is TGTGCCAGCAGCTCGGGGGGGGGATTGGAAGGCTACACCTTC. This codes for CASSSGGGLEGYTF.